These 25 T cell receptor beta chains were all obtained from the same sample, sequenced in a study of shared clonotypes between healthy human individuals. TCRdb's copy holds only in-frame clones and misses some; the assay was immunoSEQ multiplex PCR. Of 330,000 or so clones listed, approximately 79% are singletons. The specimen sequenced was memory CD4+ T cells sorted from blood. As to subset: CD45RA-negative fraction. Source of these receptors: a young man in good health.

This chain joins TRBV2 and TRBJ1-1; a weak D match, TRBD1 (5 bases). Trimming removed 7 bases at V and 5 bases at J, with 11 bases between. The CDR3 has 12 residues. Germline V CDR1 and CDR2: SNHLY, FYNNEI. The CDR3 DNA follows: TGTGCCAGCACCCCAGAGGGGACTGAAGCTTTCTTT. Amino acid sequence: CASTPEGTEAFF.

This clone turned up a few times. The chain uses TRBV10-3 and TRBJ2-5, with D hard to call. The length of the CDR3 is 13 residues. Germline V gene lookup returns CDR1 ENHRY and CDR2 SYGVKD. The V end lost 7 bases, the J end lost 2 bases, and 11 bases lay between the germline ends. As DNA, the CDR3 is TGTGCCATCATGGCCCGAGGTCAAGAGACCCAGTACTTC. Its protein product is CAIMARGQETQYF.

The chain couples TRBV2 to TRBJ2-5; maybe TRBD2 (6 bases). Looked up from germline, CDR1 is SNHLY and CDR2 is FYNNEI. The V and J ends lost 3 bases and 7 bases respectively, with 12 bases between them. The CDR3 totals 13 residues. CDR3 residues: CASSEEGKGTQYF. CDR3 nucleotides: TGTGCCAGCAGTGAGGAGGGGAAGGGGACCCAGTACTTC.

The rearrangement uses TRBV18 and TRBJ2-5; the D gene could be TRBD1 or TRBD2 (5 bases each). V was clipped by 1 base and J by 4 bases, with 16 bases between them. Germline V gives CDR1 KGHSH, CDR2 LQKENI. The CDR3 consists of 16 residues. CDR3 in DNA: TGTGCCAGCTCACCACTCGCAGGGACGGCGGGAGAGACCCAGTACTTC. Translation: CASSPLAGTAGETQYF.

The chain recombines TRBV25-1 with TRBJ2-2; tentatively, D is TRBD1 (6 bases). CDR3 length: 18 residues. The germline V gene encodes CDR1 MGHDK and CDR2 SYGVNS. The V end was cut by 6 bases, the J end by 4 bases, with 24 bases between. In DNA, the CDR3 is TGTGCCAGCAGCCACAGGAGACAGGACGGCTTTATCACCGGGGAGCTGTTTTTT. Translated: CASSHRRQDGFITGELFF.

V gene TRBV15 combines with J gene TRBJ2-5; D ambiguous. Per germline, CDR1 LNHNV and CDR2 YYDKDF (reference sequence). The V end lost 0 bases, the J end lost 2 bases, and 4 bases lay between the germline ends. This CDR3 contains 13 residues. The CDR3 bases are TGTGCCACCAGCAGAGAACTTCAAGAGACCCAGTACTTC. As protein: CATSRELQETQYF.

This clone was seen only a few times. V and J are TRBV7-2 and TRBJ2-1, with 14 bases fitting TRBD2. The CDR3 runs to 14 residues. Germline trimming cut 6 bases from V and 12 bases from J; bases unmatched to any gene: 7. Germline CDR1 SGHTA, CDR2 FQGNSA. CDR3: CASRRGLAGEGQFF. The CDR3 coding sequence is TGTGCCAGCAGACGGGGACTAGCGGGAGAAGGGCAGTTCTTC.

The J gene is TRBJ2-2, the V gene TRBV5-5, with 7 bases matching TRBD1. V shed 3 bases and J 1 base; nucleotides not matched to a gene: 6. There are 16 residues in the CDR3. Germline V gives CDR1 SGHKS, CDR2 YYEKEE (reference sequence). The CDR3 region has the DNA TGTGCCAGCAGCTGGGCCACAGGGGTGAACACCGGGGAGCTGTTTTTT. Translating gives CASSWATGVNTGELFF.

Of note for this clone: The same CDR3 can be traced to other DNA sequences in this sample. J is TRBJ2-7 and V is TRBV10-3; unclear D gene. V was cut by 3 bases and J by 3 bases, with 6 bases left in between. The CDR3 runs to 12 residues. Germline V gene data show CDR1 as ENHRY and CDR2 as SYGVKD. In DNA form, the CDR3 reads TGTGCCATCAGTGAAGTTGTCTACGAGCAGTACTTC. Its protein is CAISEVVYEQYF.

A note on this clone: The same CDR3 also results from other DNA sequences found in this sample. The chain is built from TRBV18 and TRBJ2-7; 7 bases are a match to TRBD1. The CDR3 loop spans 14 amino acids. With V trimmed by 2 bases and J by 2 bases, 3 bases remained unmatched. Germline V gives CDR1 KGHSH, CDR2 LQKENI. The CDR3, as DNA: TGTGCCAGCTCACCAGAGACAGGGACCTACGAGCAGTACTTC. It codes for CASSPETGTYEQYF.

This clone occurred a few times. The genes are TRBV5-1 and TRBJ2-3; D is unresolved. CDR1 SGHRS and CDR2 YFSETQ come from the germline V gene. Trimming removed 3 bases from V and 2 bases from J, with 16 bases in between. The CDR3 spans 16 residues. The CDR3 bases are TGCGCCAGCAGCTCCGCTCCACGACCCAACACAGATACGCAGTATTTT. This encodes CASSSAPRPNTDTQYF.

J is TRBJ2-1 and V is TRBV20-1; no clear D gene. This CDR3 contains 10 residues. Germline CDR1 and CDR2: DFQATT and SNEGSKA (reference sequence). V lost 6 bases to trimming and J lost 10 bases, with 10 bases between them. The CDR3 sequence: CSARITEQFF. DNA for the CDR3: TGCAGTGCGCGGATTACCGAGCAGTTCTTC.

V gene TRBV30 combines with J gene TRBJ1-1; D gene ambiguous. Germline loops: CDR1 GTSNPN, CDR2 SVGIG (reference sequence). This CDR3 has 13 residues. Trimming left V 7 bases short and J 1 base short, with 13 bases between. The CDR3 coding sequence is TGTGCCTTGAATATCGGGTGGAACACTGAAGCTTTCTTT. Translated: CALNIGWNTEAFF. Full variable domain (outside the CDR3, taken from reference TRBV30 and TRBJ1-1): SQTIHQWPATLVQPVGSPLSLECTVEGTSNPNLYWYRQAAGRGLQLLFYSVGIGQISSEVPQNLSASRPQDRQFILSSKKLLLSDSGFYLCALNIGWNTEAFFGQGTRLTVV.

This chain connects TRBV5-4 to TRBJ2-1; D unclear. In germline, CDR1 is SGHNT, CDR2 YYREEE (reference sequence). The CDR3 extends over 13 amino acids. V was clipped by 4 bases and J by 11 bases, with 16 bases between them. The CDR3 here is CASSPPAELKQFF. The CDR3 nucleotides are TGTGCCAGCAGCCCCCCGGCGGAATTGAAGCAGTTCTTC.

The chain recombines TRBV18 with TRBJ2-4; no firm D call. The V gene's germline CDR1 is KGHSH and CDR2 LQKENI. The CDR3 is 11 residues long. The V end lost 2 bases, the J end lost 8 bases, and 4 bases lay between the germline ends. The CDR3 loop reads CASSPKDIQYF. The CDR3 DNA reads TGTGCCAGCTCACCAAAGGACATTCAGTACTTC.

V and J are TRBV7-8 and TRBJ2-1; D is unclear. This CDR3 comprises 14 residues. V was clipped by 3 bases and J by 2 bases, with 8 bases between them. Germline V gene lookup returns CDR1 SGHVS and CDR2 FQNEAQ. The CDR3 spells CASSFRRTYNEQFF. Written as DNA, the CDR3 is TGTGCCAGCAGCTTTAGAAGGACCTACAATGAGCAGTTCTTC.

The chain combines TRBV29-1 with TRBJ1-3; 8 bases match TRBD1. The germline CDR1 and CDR2 sequences are SQVTM and ANQGSEA. CDR3 length: 15 amino acids. The V and J ends lost 6 bases and 0 bases, in that order; junction bases with no gene match: 7. The CDR3, as DNA: TGCAGCGTCGGACAGGGCCCCATCTCTGGAAACACCATATATTTT. Protein sequence: CSVGQGPISGNTIYF.

The rearrangement joins TRBV18 to TRBJ2-3; possibly TRBD1 for D (6 bases). The CDR3 is 16 amino acids. The germline CDR1 and CDR2 sequences are KGHSH and LQKENI. V gave up 4 bases and J gave up 2 bases, with 16 bases separating them. CDR3 bases: TGTGCCAGCTCACTAACCGACAGGCTTCTCACAGATACGCAGTATTTT. This encodes CASSLTDRLLTDTQYF.

The chain carries TRBV5-5 and TRBJ2-5; D call uncertain. V lost 3 bases, J lost 5 bases, and 11 bases lay in between. CDR1 is SGHKS and CDR2 is YYEKEE in the germline V gene (reference sequence). The CDR3 covers 13 residues. The chain's CDR3 is CASSSYTRETQYF. CDR3 nucleotides: TGTGCCAGCAGCTCATACACCCGGGAGACCCAGTACTTC.

This chain links TRBV5-4 with TRBJ2-1, with 7 bases lining up with TRBD1. Germline values: CDR1 SGHNT, CDR2 YYREEE (reference sequence). CDR3 length: 14 residues. The ends lost 1 base at V and 9 bases at J; junction bases unmatched: 7. DNA for the CDR3: TGTGCCAGCAGCTTGAGACAGGGTATCGGTGAGCAGTTCTTC. Translating it yields CASSLRQGIGEQFF.

The rearrangement links TRBV18 to TRBJ1-1; D gene ambiguous. Germline values: CDR1 KGHSH, CDR2 LQKENI. The CDR3 totals 13 residues. V shed 4 bases and J shed 3 bases, with 9 bases lying between them. The CDR3 nucleotides are TGTGCCAGCTCACAGGGCTTCGACACTGAAGCTTTCTTT. Translating gives CASSQGFDTEAFF.

The V gene is TRBV7-9, the J gene TRBJ1-1, with TRBD1 matching over 7 bases. V was pared by 1 base and J by 1 base, with 3 bases of the junction left unmatched. The CDR3 is 15 residues long. Per the germline V gene, CDR1 is SEHNR and CDR2 is FQNEAQ (reference sequence). The CDR3 bases are TGTGCCAGCAGCTTAGGACCAGGGGGGAACACTGAAGCTTTCTTT. Translation gives CASSLGPGGNTEAFF.

A few counts support this clone. The V call is TRBV10-1, the J call TRBJ2-7; 12 bases map to TRBD2. The CDR3 runs 17 residues. Unmatched junction bases numbered 9, after V lost 3 bases and J lost 3 bases. Germline V lookup: CDR1 WNHNN, CDR2 SYGVQD (reference sequence). CDR3 amino acids: CASSELKLAGGDYEQYF. CDR3 nucleotides: TGCGCCAGCAGTGAACTAAAACTAGCGGGAGGAGACTACGAGCAGTACTTC.

The DNA for the CDR3 is TGTGCCAGCAGTCGCCCCAATGAGCAGTTCTTC. This sequence encodes CASSRPNEQFF. The gene calls are TRBV28 and TRBJ2-1; D is undetermined. The V and J ends lost 5 bases and 6 bases respectively, with 5 bases between them. The CDR3 runs to 11 residues. Germline values: CDR1 MDHEN, CDR2 SYDVKM.

CDR3 in DNA: TGTGCCAGTAGACCTCCCCTGGGGTTTGAGCAGTTCTTC. Amino acids: CASRPPLGFEQFF. The genes are TRBV19 and TRBJ2-1, with D unclear. This CDR3 region has 13 residues. Trimming shortened V by 6 bases and J by 9 bases, and 15 bases separated the two germline ends. The V gene's germline CDR1 is LNHDA and CDR2 SQIVND (reference sequence).